This T cell receptor beta chain stems from a study of metastatic and nonmetastatic thyroid tumors. Ten or more counts support this clone. Trimming took 3 bases from V and 0 from J, leaving 12 bases between them. The germline V gene has CDR1 LNHDA and CDR2 SQIVND (reference sequence). The CDR3 extends over 16 amino acids. TCRdb re-clonotyped the PCR reads through MiXCR. The sample consists of tens of thousands of clones, around 30% of them appearing once. Each patient came to thyroid surgery without any prior treatment (of any kind). The V gene is TRBV19, the J gene TRBJ1-5; D may be TRBD1 (5 bases). The sample was tumor tissue. The receptor was isolated from a female donor with papillary thyroid cancer or a benign thyroid nodule (not recorded which). Some clones in this sample may be carry-over from other donors' samples. This CDR3 is CASSIVGGDSNQPQHF. The CDR3 DNA sequence: TGTGCCAGTAGTATTGTCGGAGGGGATAGCAATCAGCCCCAGCATTTT.